The clone carrying this T cell receptor (beta chain) showed up just once. The sample originates from a study of fetal regulatory T cell absence and autoimmunity. This was a survey-level run. Assay: immunoSEQ multiplex PCR; the TCRdb copy retains only in-frame clones and omits some. This sample yields approximately 94,000 clones, of which roughly 70% are seen a single time; roughly 2% belongs to the top ten. The specimen sequenced was pancreas tissue. The TCR originated in a male donor with IPEX syndrome.

CDR3 nucleotides: TGTGCCAGCAGTTTATATTTTGCTTCGGGACGGAGTAACTATGGCTACACCTTC. Its protein product is CASSLYFASGRSNYGYTF. The J gene is TRBJ1-2, the V gene TRBV28; weak D call: TRBD1 (5 bases). The CDR3 sequence is 18 residues long. The V gene's germline CDR1 is MDHEN and CDR2 SYDVKM. The germline V and J ends were trimmed by 1 base and 1 base, with 19 bases remaining between them.